The present TCR beta chain was sequenced within a study of blood T cells in healthy people across ages. Points from the study as a whole: Expanded clonotype changes were possibly confounded by unknown donor CMV status. Long-lived and aged donors differed, with more naive CD4+ cells and higher diversity in the long-lived.

Donors ranged from roughly 6 to 90 years old and were healthy Caucasians in Russia. Extraction of total RNA produced a minimum of 5.5 micrograms from each sample. This clonotype was seen only a few times. Its cognate antigen is unknown. Germline trimming cut 5 bases from V and 0 bases from J; bases unmatched to any gene: 10. This CDR3 is 16 amino acids long. Primed by a sample-barcoded 5' primer and a J-beta primer mix, a second PCR proceeded for roughly 6 to 12 cycles. TCRdb called the 5' RACE reads again in MiXCR, with one record for every CDR3 protein. In the table there are 800,000 to 950,000 distinct CDR3 sequences, around 46% of which are singletons.

The sample was blood. The TCR comes from a man aged 30-40 years in good health. This chain connects TRBV12-3 or TRBV12-4 to TRBJ2-7; 7 positions match TRBD2. The CDR3 protein is CASSRLSGVSSYEQYF. DNA of the CDR3: TGTGCCAGCAGTCGCCTAAGCGGGGTGAGCTCCTACGAGCAGTACTTC.